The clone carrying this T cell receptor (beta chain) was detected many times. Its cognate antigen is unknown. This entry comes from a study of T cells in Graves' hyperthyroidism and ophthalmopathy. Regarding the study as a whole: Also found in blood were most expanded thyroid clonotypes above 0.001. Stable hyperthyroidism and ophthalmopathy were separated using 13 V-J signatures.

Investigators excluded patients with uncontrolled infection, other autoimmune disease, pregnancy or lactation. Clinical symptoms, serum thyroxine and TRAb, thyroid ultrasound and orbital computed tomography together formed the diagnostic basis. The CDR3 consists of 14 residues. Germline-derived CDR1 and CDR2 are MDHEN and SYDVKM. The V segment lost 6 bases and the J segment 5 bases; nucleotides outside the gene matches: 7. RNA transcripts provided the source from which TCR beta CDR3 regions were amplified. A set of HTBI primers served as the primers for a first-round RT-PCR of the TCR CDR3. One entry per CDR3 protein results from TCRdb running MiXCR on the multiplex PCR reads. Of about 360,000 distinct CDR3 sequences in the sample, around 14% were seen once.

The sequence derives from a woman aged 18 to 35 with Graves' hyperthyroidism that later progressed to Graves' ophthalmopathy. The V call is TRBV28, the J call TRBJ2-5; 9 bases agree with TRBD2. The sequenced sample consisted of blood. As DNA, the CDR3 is TGTGCCAGCAGCTCCGGGCGGGAGGGGGAGACCCAGTACTTC. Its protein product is CASSSGREGETQYF.